The 5 T cell receptor beta chains reported below all come from one sample, sequenced in a study of blood T cell repertoires in COVID-19 (TCRdb year 2020). Libraries were built with the immunoSEQ multiplex PCR assay. The clones in this table, taken by TCRdb from immuneACCESS, are in-frame only. Not every clone is retained; where verified, under half of the shortfall comes from an unresolved V gene, and the cause of the rest is unknown. Counted in this sample were 150,000 to 200,000 clones; over 80% of them appeared once. Of the sample, 3.2% falls within the top ten clones. Material: PBMCs or T cells enriched from blood (not recorded which). Source of these receptors: a woman aged 25 to 39 who had been exposed to COVID-19.

The table lists this clone with a few counts. CDR3 nucleotide sequence: TGCGCCAGCAGCTCGCAGCCTCTAGGTCGGGAGCAGTACTTC. This translates into CASSSQPLGREQYF. The V call is TRBV5-1, the J call TRBJ2-7; D unclear. The V and J ends lost 3 bases and 7 bases respectively, with 17 bases between them. The CDR3 runs to 14 residues. CDR1 is SGHRS, CDR2 YFSETQ, per germline.

V usage is TRBV5-6 and J usage is TRBJ1-1, with a tentative D call TRBD1 (6 bases). V dropped 3 bases and J dropped 0 bases, with 18 bases sitting between them. The CDR3 runs to 17 residues. Germline loops: CDR1 SGHDT, CDR2 YYEEEE. The CDR3 loop is CASSWGAGARLNTEAFF. For the CDR3, the DNA is TGTGCCAGCAGCTGGGGTGCGGGGGCGCGACTGAACACTGAAGCTTTCTTT.

To note about this clone: Other DNA sequences in this specimen translate into the identical CDR3. This rearrangement joins TRBV7-2 to TRBJ1-4; 11 bases fit TRBD1. The trim removed 3 bases at V and 7 bases at J, leaving 1 base unmatched. The CDR3 has 14 amino acids. From germline, CDR1 is SGHTA and CDR2 FQGNSA. The CDR3, as DNA: TGTGCCAGCAGCTTGGACAGGGGGCCTGAAAAACTGTTTTTT. It specifies CASSLDRGPEKLFF.

The chain recombines TRBV5-1 with TRBJ1-1; 10 bases align to TRBD1. After removal of 4 bases from V and 0 bases from J, the junction contained 3 bases not matched to a gene. CDR1 and CDR2 from the germline V gene are SGHRS and YFSETQ. The CDR3 spans 15 residues. CDR3 in DNA: TGCGCCAGCAGCGGGGGACAGGGGATGAACACTGAAGCTTTCTTT. Translating gives CASSGGQGMNTEAFF.

In this sample, this clone turned up a few times. J is TRBJ1-1 and V is TRBV5-4, with D possibly matching TRBD1 (5 bases). The V end lost 4 bases, the J end lost 1 base, and 8 bases lay between the germline ends. Germline loops: CDR1 SGHNT, CDR2 YYREEE (reference sequence). This CDR3 has 13 residues. The CDR3 loop reads CASSRRANTEAFF. The CDR3 bases are TGTGCCAGCAGCCGCAGGGCGAACACTGAAGCTTTCTTT. Full variable domain (outside the CDR3, taken from reference TRBV5-4 and TRBJ1-1): ETGVTQSPTHLIKTRGQQVTLRCSSQSGHNTVSWYQQALGQGPQFIFQYYREEENGRGNFPPRFSGLQFPNYSSELNVNALELDDSALYLCASSRRANTEAFFGQGTRLTVV.